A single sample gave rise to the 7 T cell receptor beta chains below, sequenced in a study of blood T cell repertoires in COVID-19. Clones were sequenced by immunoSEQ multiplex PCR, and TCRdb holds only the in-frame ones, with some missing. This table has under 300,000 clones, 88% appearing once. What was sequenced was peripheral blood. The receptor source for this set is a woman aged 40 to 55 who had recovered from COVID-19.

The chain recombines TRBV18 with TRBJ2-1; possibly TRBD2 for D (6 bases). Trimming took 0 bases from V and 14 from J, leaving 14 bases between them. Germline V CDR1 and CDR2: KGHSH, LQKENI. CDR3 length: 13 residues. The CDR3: CASSPPLRGKEFF. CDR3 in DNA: TGTGCCAGCTCACCACCCCTACGGGGGAAGGAGTTCTTC. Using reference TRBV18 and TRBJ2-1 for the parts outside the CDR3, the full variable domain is NAGVMQNPRHLVRRRGQEARLRCSPMKGHSHVYWYRQLPEEGLKFMVYLQKENIIDESGMPKERFSAEFPKEGPSILRIQQVVRGDSAAYFCASSPPLRGKEFFGPGTRLTVL.

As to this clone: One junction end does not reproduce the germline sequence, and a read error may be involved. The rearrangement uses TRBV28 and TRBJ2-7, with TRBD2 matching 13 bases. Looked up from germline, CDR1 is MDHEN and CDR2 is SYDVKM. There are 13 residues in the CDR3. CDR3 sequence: CASSANGLAGAQF. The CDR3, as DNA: TGTGCCAGCAGTGCCAACGGACTAGCGGGGGCCCAATTC.

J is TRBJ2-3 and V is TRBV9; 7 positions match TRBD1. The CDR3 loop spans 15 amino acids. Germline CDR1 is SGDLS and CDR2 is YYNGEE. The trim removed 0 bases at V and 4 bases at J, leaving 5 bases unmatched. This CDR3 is CASSVAGQSPDTQYF. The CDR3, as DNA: TGTGCCAGCAGCGTAGCGGGACAGTCCCCAGATACGCAGTATTTT.

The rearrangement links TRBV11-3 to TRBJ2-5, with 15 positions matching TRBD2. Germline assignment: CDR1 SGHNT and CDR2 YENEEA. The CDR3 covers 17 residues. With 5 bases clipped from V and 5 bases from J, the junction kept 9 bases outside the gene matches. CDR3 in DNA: TGTGCCAGCAGCCGCGGGACTAGCGGGAGGCGAGGGGAGACCCAGTACTTC. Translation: CASSRGTSGRRGETQYF.

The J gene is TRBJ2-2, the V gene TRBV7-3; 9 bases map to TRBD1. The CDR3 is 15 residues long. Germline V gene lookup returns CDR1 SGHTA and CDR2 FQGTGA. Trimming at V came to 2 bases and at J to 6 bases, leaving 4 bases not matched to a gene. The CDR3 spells CASSLPDRGSGELFF. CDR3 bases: TGTGCCAGCAGCTTACCGGACAGGGGATCCGGGGAGCTGTTTTTT.

The CDR3 loop reads CASSLMGRGTNEKLFF. Here the CDR3 DNA reads TGTGCCAGCAGTTTAATGGGCAGGGGAACCAATGAAAAACTGTTTTTT. The chain is built from TRBV28 and TRBJ1-4, with a possible D match to TRBD1 (6 bases). Germline V gene lookup returns CDR1 MDHEN and CDR2 SYDVKM. V was cut by 2 bases and J by 5 bases, with 15 bases left in between. CDR3 size: 16 residues. Complete variable domain (other parts from reference TRBV28 and TRBJ1-4): DVKVTQSSRYLVKRTGEKVFLECVQDMDHENMFWYRQDPGLGLRLIYFSYDVKMKEKGDIPEGYSVSREKKERFSLILESASTNQTSMYLCASSLMGRGTNEKLFFGSGTQLSVL.

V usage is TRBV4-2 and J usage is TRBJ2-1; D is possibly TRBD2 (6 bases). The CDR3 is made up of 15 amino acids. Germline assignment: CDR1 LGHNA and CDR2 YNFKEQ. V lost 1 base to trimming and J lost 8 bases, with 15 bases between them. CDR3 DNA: TGTGCCAGCAGCCAAGGGGTCCCCACGGGAGATGAGCAGTTCTTC. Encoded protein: CASSQGVPTGDEQFF.